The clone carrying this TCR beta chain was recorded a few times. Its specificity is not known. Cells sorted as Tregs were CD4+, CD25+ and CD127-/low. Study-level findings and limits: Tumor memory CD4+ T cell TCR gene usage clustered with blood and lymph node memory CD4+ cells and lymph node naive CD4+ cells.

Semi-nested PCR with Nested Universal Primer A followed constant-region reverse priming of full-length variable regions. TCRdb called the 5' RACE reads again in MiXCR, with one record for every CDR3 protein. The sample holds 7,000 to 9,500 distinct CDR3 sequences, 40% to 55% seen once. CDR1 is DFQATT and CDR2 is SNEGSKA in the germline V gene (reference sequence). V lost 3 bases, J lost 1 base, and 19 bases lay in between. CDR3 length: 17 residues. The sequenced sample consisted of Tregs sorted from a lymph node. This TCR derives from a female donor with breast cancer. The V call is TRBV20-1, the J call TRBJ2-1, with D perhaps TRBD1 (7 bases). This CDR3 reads CSARRTEGATSYNEQFF. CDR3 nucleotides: TGCAGTGCTAGGAGAACGGAGGGGGCTACGTCCTACAATGAGCAGTTCTTC.